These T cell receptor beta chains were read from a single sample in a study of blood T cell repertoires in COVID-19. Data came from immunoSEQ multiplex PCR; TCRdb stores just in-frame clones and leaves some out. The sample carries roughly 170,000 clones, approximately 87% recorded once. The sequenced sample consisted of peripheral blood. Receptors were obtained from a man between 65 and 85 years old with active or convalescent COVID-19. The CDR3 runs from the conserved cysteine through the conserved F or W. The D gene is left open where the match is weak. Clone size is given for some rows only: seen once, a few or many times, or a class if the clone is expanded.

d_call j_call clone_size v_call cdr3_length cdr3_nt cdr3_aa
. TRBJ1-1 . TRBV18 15 TGTGCCAGCTCACCCCAGACAGGAGGGAACACTGAAGCTTTCTTT CASSPQTGGNTEAFF
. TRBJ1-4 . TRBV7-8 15 TGTGCCAGCAGCTTATCGGAGGGTACTAATGAAAAACTGTTTTTT CASSLSEGTNEKLFF
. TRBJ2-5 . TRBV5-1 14 TGCGCCAGCAGCTTGAATGTCGGTCAAGAGACCCAGTACTTC CASSLNVGQETQYF
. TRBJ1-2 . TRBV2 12 TGTGCCAGCAGAACGCAGGGTGGTGGCTACACCTTC CASRTQGGGYTF
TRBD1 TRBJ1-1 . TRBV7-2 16 TGTGCCAGCAACCTCCACAGGGGGCGCGTGAACACTGAAGCTTTCTTT CASNLHRGRVNTEAFF
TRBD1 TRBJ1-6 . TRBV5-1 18 TGCGCCAGCAGCACCGGACAGGGATGGACGTCCTATAATTCACCCCTCCACTTT CASSTGQGWTSYNSPLHF
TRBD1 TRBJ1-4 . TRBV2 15 TGTGCCAGCAGTGTGGACAGGGGGCGCCTTGAAAAACTGTTTTTT CASSVDRGRLEKLFF
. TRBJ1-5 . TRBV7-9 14 TGTGCCAGCAGCTTAGAGGGGTTTCGTCAGCCCCAGCATTTT CASSLEGFRQPQHF
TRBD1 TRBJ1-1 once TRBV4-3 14 TGCGCCAGCAGCAGAGACAGGGGGCCAGGTGAAGCTTTCTTT CASSRDRGPGEAFF
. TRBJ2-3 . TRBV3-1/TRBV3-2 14 TGTGCCAGCAGTCCAAGAGTTGGTGCCGATACGCAGTATTTT CASSPRVGADTQYF
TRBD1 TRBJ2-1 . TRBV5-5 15 TGTGCCAGCAGCCGGTCCCGGGACAGTTACAATGAGCAGTTCTTC CASSRSRDSYNEQFF
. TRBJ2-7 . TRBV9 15 TGTGCCAGCAGCCCCGGCAGGGATCTCCAAACTGGGCAGTACTTC CASSPGRDLQTGQYF
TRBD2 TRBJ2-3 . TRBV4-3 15 TGCGCCAGCAGCCAGGAGCGGGGAGTTAGGGATACGCAGTATTTT CASSQERGVRDTQYF
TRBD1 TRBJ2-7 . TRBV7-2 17 TGTGCCAGCAGCTTAGGGTTTAGGGCAGGGGGCTCCTACGAGCAGTACTTC CASSLGFRAGGSYEQYF
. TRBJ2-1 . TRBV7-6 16 TGTGCCAGCAGCTTAGTCGGCAGGGGCTCCTACAATGAGCAGTTCTTC CASSLVGRGSYNEQFF
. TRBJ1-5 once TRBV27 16 TGTGCCAGCAGTTTTGTAGCAGGGGTTGACAATCAGCCCCAGCATTTT CASSFVAGVDNQPQHF
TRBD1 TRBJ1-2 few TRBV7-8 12 TGTGCCAGCAGCTCAAACAGGGGTGGCTACACCTTC CASSSNRGGYTF
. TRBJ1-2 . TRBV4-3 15 TGCGCCAGCAGCCAAGGACTAGGGGGGGCCTATGGCTACACCTTC CASSQGLGGAYGYTF
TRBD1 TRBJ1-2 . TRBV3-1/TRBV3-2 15 TGTGCCAGCAGCCTACGGGACAGAGGGAACTATGGCTACACCTTC CASSLRDRGNYGYTF
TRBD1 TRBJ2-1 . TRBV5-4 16 TGTGCCAGCTCAAGACCGGGACAGCTCTCCTACAATGAGCAGTTCTTC CASSRPGQLSYNEQFF
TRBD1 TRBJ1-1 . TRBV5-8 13 TGTGCCAGCAGCTTCCGGACAGGGCTGGAAGCTTTCTTT CASSFRTGLEAFF
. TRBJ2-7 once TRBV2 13 TGTGCCGGGCAGGGTTCCTTCTCCTACGAGCAGTACTTC CAGQGSFSYEQYF
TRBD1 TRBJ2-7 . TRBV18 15 TGTGCCAGCTCCCAGAACCGGGACAGGAGTTACGAGCAGTACTTC CASSQNRDRSYEQYF
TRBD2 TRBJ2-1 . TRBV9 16 TGTGCCAGCAGCGCAGGGACTAGCGGAGTACAGAATGAGCAGTTCTTC CASSAGTSGVQNEQFF
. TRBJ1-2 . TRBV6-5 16 TGTGCCAGCAGTTACTCGTTAGCAGCCACTAACTATGGCTACACCTTC CASSYSLAATNYGYTF
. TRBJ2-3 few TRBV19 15 TGTGCCACCAGCCTAACCGCGTGGGGCACTGATACGCAGTATTTT CATSLTAWGTDTQYF
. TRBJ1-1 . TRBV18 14 TGTGCCAGCTCACCATTGGAGGGAAAATCTGAAGCTTTCTTT CASSPLEGKSEAFF
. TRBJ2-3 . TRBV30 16 TGTGCCTGGGGACCTCGGGGGGCAGGGAGTATAGATACGCAGTATTTT CAWGPRGAGSIDTQYF
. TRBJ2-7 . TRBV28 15 TGTGCCAGCAACTATCCCTCAAGCGAAAGGTACGAGCAGTACTTC CASNYPSSERYEQYF